The rows below give T cell receptor beta chains drawn from one sample of a study of T cell repertoires in cytomegalovirus infection. The antigens for these receptors are not known. TCRdb ran MiXCR on the reads and lists one entry per CDR3 protein. The data show around 900,000 distinct CDR3 sequences, 31% seen once. The sequenced sample was cultured CD8+ T cells from PBMCs, obtained from culture after CMV antigen stimulation. Receptor source: a human donor in good health (CMV status not recorded). Some clones in this sample may be carry-over from other donors' samples. CDR3s include the opening cysteine and the closing phenylalanine or tryptophan. Fields, in order: clone size, D gene, V gene, J gene, CDR3 protein, CDR3 DNA. The D gene is left open where the match is weak. Part of the rows lack a size; the others show once, few, many or a class for expanded clones.

clone_size: many
d_call: .
v_call: TRBV7-8
j_call: TRBJ1-1
cdr3_aa: CASSLGGAKGEAFF
cdr3_nt: TGTGCCAGCAGCTTAGGGGGGGCGAAGGGTGAAGCTTTCTTT

clone_size: few
d_call: .
v_call: TRBV12-3/TRBV12-4
j_call: TRBJ2-5
cdr3_aa: CASSLIAGRYEETQYF
cdr3_nt: TGTGCCAGCAGTTTAATAGCAGGGAGGTATGAAGAGACCCAGTACTTC

clone_size: few
d_call: TRBD1
v_call: TRBV7-8
j_call: TRBJ1-1
cdr3_aa: CASSLGPTGQPMNTEAFF
cdr3_nt: TGTGCCAGCAGCTTGGGGCCAACGGGACAGCCTATGAACACTGAAGCTTTCTTT

clone_size: .
d_call: TRBD1
v_call: TRBV28
j_call: TRBJ2-5
cdr3_aa: CASSDPGQGLGETQYF
cdr3_nt: TGTGCCAGCAGTGATCCGGGACAGGGGCTAGGAGAGACCCAGTACTTC

clone_size: .
d_call: TRBD2
v_call: TRBV7-9
j_call: TRBJ2-1
cdr3_aa: CASSLGGLAGAYNEQFF
cdr3_nt: TGTGCCAGCAGCTTAGGGGGGCTAGCGGGGGCCTACAATGAGCAGTTCTTC

clone_size: .
d_call: .
v_call: TRBV6-1
j_call: TRBJ1-1
cdr3_aa: CATFRNTEAFF
cdr3_nt: TGTGCCACCTTCAGGAACACTGAAGCTTTCTTT

clone_size: .
d_call: .
v_call: TRBV10-3
j_call: TRBJ1-4
cdr3_aa: CAISDPTGGPNEKLFF
cdr3_nt: TGTGCCATCAGTGACCCAACAGGTGGGCCCAATGAAAAACTGTTTTTT

clone_size: .
d_call: .
v_call: TRBV6-5
j_call: TRBJ2-7
cdr3_aa: CASSHMQGPTREQYF
cdr3_nt: TGTGCCAGCAGCCACATGCAGGGACCCACTCGGGAGCAGTACTTC

clone_size: .
d_call: .
v_call: TRBV27
j_call: TRBJ1-2
cdr3_aa: CASSLSDGHGYTF
cdr3_nt: TGTGCCAGCAGTTTATCAGACGGCCATGGCTACACCTTC

clone_size: few
d_call: .
v_call: TRBV7-2
j_call: TRBJ1-1
cdr3_aa: CASSLEGLTEAFF
cdr3_nt: TGTGCCAGCAGCTTAGAAGGGTTGACTGAAGCTTTCTTT

clone_size: .
d_call: .
v_call: TRBV11-2
j_call: TRBJ2-1
cdr3_aa: CASSPRAARMQFF
cdr3_nt: TGTGCCAGCAGCCCCCGGGCCGCTCGGATGCAGTTCTTC

clone_size: .
d_call: .
v_call: TRBV28
j_call: TRBJ2-5
cdr3_aa: CVSSLDQETQYF
cdr3_nt: TGTGTCAGCAGTTTGGATCAAGAGACCCAGTACTTC

clone_size: .
d_call: .
v_call: TRBV6-5
j_call: TRBJ2-1
cdr3_aa: CASSSSGLPYNEQFF
cdr3_nt: TGTGCCAGCAGTTCCTCAGGGCTCCCCTACAATGAGCAGTTCTTC

clone_size: few
d_call: .
v_call: TRBV19
j_call: TRBJ1-1
cdr3_aa: CASSIAGSGAEAFF
cdr3_nt: TGTGCCAGTAGTATAGCAGGGTCGGGCGCTGAAGCTTTCTTT

clone_size: .
d_call: .
v_call: TRBV20-1
j_call: TRBJ2-7
cdr3_aa: CSARETRGYEQYF
cdr3_nt: TGCAGTGCTAGAGAAACCAGAGGCTACGAGCAGTACTTC

clone_size: few
d_call: TRBD1
v_call: TRBV6-5
j_call: TRBJ1-1
cdr3_aa: CASVSQGAKTEAFF
cdr3_nt: TGTGCCAGCGTATCACAGGGGGCTAAAACTGAAGCTTTCTTT

clone_size: once
d_call: .
v_call: TRBV7-6
j_call: TRBJ2-1
cdr3_aa: CASSLFTRIFWEQFF
cdr3_nt: TGTGCCAGCAGCTTATTTACAAGGATTTTCTGGGAGCAGTTCTTC

clone_size: few
d_call: .
v_call: TRBV12-3/TRBV12-4
j_call: TRBJ1-4
cdr3_aa: CASSLRLQFEMEKLFF
cdr3_nt: TGTGCCAGCAGTTTAAGGTTACAGTTCGAAATGGAAAAACTGTTTTTT

clone_size: .
d_call: TRBD1
v_call: TRBV25-1
j_call: TRBJ1-3
cdr3_aa: CASSEKTGPGNTIYF
cdr3_nt: TGTGCCAGCAGTGAGAAGACAGGGCCTGGAAACACCATATATTTT

clone_size: .
d_call: .
v_call: TRBV6-1
j_call: TRBJ1-2
cdr3_aa: CASSEVGAGYTF
cdr3_nt: TGTGCCAGCAGTGAAGTTGGGGCTGGCTACACCTTC

clone_size: many
d_call: TRBD2
v_call: TRBV11-2
j_call: TRBJ2-1
cdr3_aa: CASSLALAEVDEQFF
cdr3_nt: TGTGCCAGCAGCTTAGCCCTAGCGGAAGTCGATGAGCAGTTCTTC

clone_size: few
d_call: TRBD1
v_call: TRBV7-6
j_call: TRBJ2-7
cdr3_aa: CASTPPQRVGQGAMYEQYF
cdr3_nt: TGTGCCAGCACCCCCCCCCAGAGAGTTGGCCAGGGGGCGATGTACGAGCAGTACTTC

clone_size: .
d_call: .
v_call: TRBV6-1
j_call: TRBJ1-6
cdr3_aa: CANSYGAATNSPLHF
cdr3_nt: TGTGCCAACAGTTACGGGGCAGCAACTAATTCACCCCTCCACTTT

clone_size: .
d_call: .
v_call: TRBV7-9
j_call: TRBJ1-5
cdr3_aa: CASSPRDGPSNQPQHF
cdr3_nt: TGTGCCAGCAGCCCCCGGGACGGCCCCAGCAATCAGCCCCAGCATTTT

clone_size: few
d_call: .
v_call: TRBV6-5
j_call: TRBJ2-5
cdr3_aa: CASRHPDSKETQYF
cdr3_nt: TGTGCCAGCCGCCATCCCGACAGTAAAGAGACCCAGTACTTC

clone_size: .
d_call: .
v_call: TRBV12-3/TRBV12-4
j_call: TRBJ2-5
cdr3_aa: CASTQGFGGTQYF
cdr3_nt: TGTGCCAGCACCCAGGGGTTCGGGGGAACCCAGTACTTC

clone_size: many
d_call: .
v_call: TRBV7-2
j_call: TRBJ1-2
cdr3_aa: CASSLGPLDYTF
cdr3_nt: TGTGCCAGCAGCTTAGGACCGCTGGACTACACCTTC

clone_size: once
d_call: .
v_call: TRBV6-8
j_call: TRBJ2-2
cdr3_aa: CASSYLRGELFF
cdr3_nt: TGTGCCAGCAGTTACCTCAGAGGGGAGCTGTTTTTT

clone_size: .
d_call: .
v_call: TRBV6-2/TRBV6-3
j_call: TRBJ2-3
cdr3_aa: CASSYRDSLSTDAQYF
cdr3_nt: TGTGCCAGCAGTTACCGCGACAGTTTGAGCACAGATGCGCAGTATTTT

clone_size: many
d_call: .
v_call: TRBV7-8
j_call: TRBJ2-1
cdr3_aa: CASILSRGLNNEQFF
cdr3_nt: TGTGCCAGCATCCTCTCGCGGGGTCTAAACAATGAGCAGTTCTTC

clone_size: .
d_call: .
v_call: TRBV4-3
j_call: TRBJ2-3
cdr3_aa: CASSPHQGADTQYF
cdr3_nt: TGCGCCAGCAGCCCCCACCAGGGAGCAGATACGCAGTATTTT

clone_size: .
d_call: .
v_call: TRBV6-2/TRBV6-3
j_call: TRBJ2-1
cdr3_aa: CASTGPNEQFF
cdr3_nt: TGTGCCAGCACTGGGCCAAATGAGCAGTTCTTC

clone_size: few
d_call: .
v_call: TRBV28
j_call: TRBJ1-5
cdr3_aa: CASNPRTLNWSNQPQHF
cdr3_nt: TGTGCCAGCAACCCTCGGACCCTTAATTGGAGCAATCAGCCCCAGCATTTT

clone_size: .
d_call: .
v_call: TRBV6-5
j_call: TRBJ1-1
cdr3_aa: CASSPPGRKSYTEAFF
cdr3_nt: TGTGCCAGCAGTCCTCCGGGCCGAAAATCTTACACTGAAGCTTTCTTT

clone_size: few
d_call: TRBD1
v_call: TRBV7-9
j_call: TRBJ2-1
cdr3_aa: CASSPKGQGSEQFF
cdr3_nt: TGTGCCAGCAGCCCTAAGGGACAGGGGAGTGAGCAGTTCTTC

clone_size: many
d_call: .
v_call: TRBV7-2
j_call: TRBJ1-5
cdr3_aa: CASSPENGRGGGINQPQHF
cdr3_nt: TGTGCCAGCAGCCCCGAGAATGGCAGGGGCGGGGGGATCAATCAGCCCCAGCATTTT

clone_size: few
d_call: .
v_call: TRBV12-3/TRBV12-4
j_call: TRBJ2-3
cdr3_aa: CASSAHEGRIDTQYF
cdr3_nt: TGTGCCAGCAGTGCCCACGAGGGAAGGATAGATACGCAGTATTTT

clone_size: few
d_call: TRBD1
v_call: TRBV12-3/TRBV12-4
j_call: TRBJ2-1
cdr3_aa: CASSSSRQGWGNSEQFF
cdr3_nt: TGTGCCAGCAGTTCCAGCCGACAGGGGTGGGGAAACAGTGAGCAGTTCTTC

clone_size: .
d_call: .
v_call: TRBV2
j_call: TRBJ2-7
cdr3_aa: CASILLGTRKSYEQYF
cdr3_nt: TGTGCCAGCATACTACTTGGGACTCGAAAATCCTACGAGCAGTACTTC

clone_size: many
d_call: .
v_call: TRBV7-9
j_call: TRBJ1-2
cdr3_aa: CASSLWGSRHRGYTF
cdr3_nt: TGTGCCAGCAGCTTATGGGGGAGCCGCCATCGTGGCTACACCTTC

clone_size: .
d_call: .
v_call: TRBV5-4
j_call: TRBJ2-7
cdr3_aa: CASSSPDRTRYEQYF
cdr3_nt: TGTGCCAGCAGCTCTCCGGATAGGACCCGGTACGAGCAGTACTTC

clone_size: .
d_call: TRBD1
v_call: TRBV19
j_call: TRBJ2-1
cdr3_aa: CASRTGGDYNEQFF
cdr3_nt: TGTGCCAGTAGGACAGGGGGAGACTACAATGAGCAGTTCTTC

clone_size: many
d_call: .
v_call: TRBV18
j_call: TRBJ1-2
cdr3_aa: CASSPPPGVDYGYTF
cdr3_nt: TGTGCCAGCTCACCACCGCCAGGGGTGGACTATGGCTACACCTTC

clone_size: .
d_call: .
v_call: TRBV7-9
j_call: TRBJ1-1
cdr3_aa: CASSWGEAFF
cdr3_nt: TGTGCCAGCAGCTGGGGGGAAGCTTTCTTT

clone_size: many
d_call: .
v_call: TRBV4-1
j_call: TRBJ1-5
cdr3_aa: CASSQGDQPQHF
cdr3_nt: TGCGCCAGCAGCCAAGGGGATCAGCCCCAGCATTTT

clone_size: .
d_call: .
v_call: TRBV6-4
j_call: TRBJ2-1
cdr3_aa: CASSVYRDYNEQFF
cdr3_nt: TGTGCCAGCAGTGTTTACAGAGACTACAATGAGCAGTTCTTC

clone_size: many
d_call: .
v_call: TRBV6-2/TRBV6-3
j_call: TRBJ1-5
cdr3_aa: CASRRPGDPDQPQHF
cdr3_nt: TGTGCCAGCAGGCGTCCAGGGGATCCGGATCAGCCCCAGCATTTT

clone_size: few
d_call: TRBD2
v_call: TRBV5-4
j_call: TRBJ2-2
cdr3_aa: CASSLRAGVNTGELFF
cdr3_nt: TGTGCCAGCAGCTTGCGTGCGGGGGTCAACACCGGGGAGCTGTTTTTT

clone_size: .
d_call: TRBD1
v_call: TRBV4-3
j_call: TRBJ1-3
cdr3_aa: CASSQDETGAGNTIYF
cdr3_nt: TGCGCCAGCAGCCAAGATGAGACAGGGGCTGGAAACACCATATATTTT

clone_size: few
d_call: TRBD1
v_call: TRBV6-5
j_call: TRBJ2-3
cdr3_aa: CASSPGQAGDTQYF
cdr3_nt: TGTGCCAGCAGCCCCGGACAGGCCGGAGATACGCAGTATTTT

clone_size: .
d_call: .
v_call: TRBV27
j_call: TRBJ1-5
cdr3_aa: CASSLLGEGSNQPQHF
cdr3_nt: TGTGCCAGCAGTTTACTCGGGGAAGGGAGCAATCAGCCCCAGCATTTT

clone_size: few
d_call: TRBD1
v_call: TRBV9
j_call: TRBJ2-5
cdr3_aa: CASSVHPGQGSQETQYF
cdr3_nt: TGTGCCAGCAGCGTGCACCCGGGACAGGGGTCCCAAGAGACCCAGTACTTC

clone_size: few
d_call: TRBD2
v_call: TRBV27
j_call: TRBJ2-3
cdr3_aa: CASRLRSGGANRTDTQYF
cdr3_nt: TGTGCCAGCCGCCTCAGGAGCGGGGGGGCCAATCGAACAGATACGCAGTATTTT

clone_size: many
d_call: .
v_call: TRBV27
j_call: TRBJ1-5
cdr3_aa: CASRVGNQPQHF
cdr3_nt: TGTGCCAGCAGGGTTGGCAATCAGCCCCAGCATTTT

clone_size: few
d_call: TRBD1
v_call: TRBV4-1
j_call: TRBJ2-1
cdr3_aa: CASSQEASGQGFKQFF
cdr3_nt: TGCGCCAGCAGCCAAGAAGCCTCGGGACAGGGTTTTAAGCAGTTCTTC